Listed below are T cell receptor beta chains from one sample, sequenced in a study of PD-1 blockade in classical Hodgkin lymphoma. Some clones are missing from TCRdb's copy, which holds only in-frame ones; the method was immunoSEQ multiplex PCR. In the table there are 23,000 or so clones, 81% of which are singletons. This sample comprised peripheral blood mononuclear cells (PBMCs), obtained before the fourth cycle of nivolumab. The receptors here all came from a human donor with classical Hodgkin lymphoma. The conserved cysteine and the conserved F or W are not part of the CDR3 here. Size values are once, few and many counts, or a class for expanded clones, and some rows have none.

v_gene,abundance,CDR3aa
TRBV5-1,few,ASSPVDPYEQY
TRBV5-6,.,ASSFARDEQY
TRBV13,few,ASSPRSKTGTDTQY
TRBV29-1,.,SVGSGYQETQY
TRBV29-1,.,SVVGVGGTDTQY
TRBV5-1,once,ASSSWTGDLKNIQY
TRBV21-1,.,ASSKGHSVHEKLF
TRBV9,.,ASSIDLQNTEAF
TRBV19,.,ASSTWVKTGGNTGELF
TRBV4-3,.,ASSQDRTF
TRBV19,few,ASSMPQSMRTEAF
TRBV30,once,AWSRWEDPNTGELF
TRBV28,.,ASSSTLNPGSEQETQY
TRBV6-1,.,ASSGWNEQF
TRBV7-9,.,ASSLFSYEQY
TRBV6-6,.,ASRGAPSSYNEQF
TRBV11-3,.,ASSPGGGAPTYEQY